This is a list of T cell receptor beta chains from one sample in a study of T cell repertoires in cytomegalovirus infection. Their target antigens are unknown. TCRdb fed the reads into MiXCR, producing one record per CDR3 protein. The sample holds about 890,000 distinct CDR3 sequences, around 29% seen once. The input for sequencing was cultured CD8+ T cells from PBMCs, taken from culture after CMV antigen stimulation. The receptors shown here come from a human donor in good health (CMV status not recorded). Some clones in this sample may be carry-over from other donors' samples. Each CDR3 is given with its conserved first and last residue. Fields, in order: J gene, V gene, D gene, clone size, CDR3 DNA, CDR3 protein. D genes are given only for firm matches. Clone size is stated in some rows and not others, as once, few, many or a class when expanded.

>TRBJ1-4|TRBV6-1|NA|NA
TGTGCCAGCAGGAGAGGAGGGAGCCTTCTTAATGAAAAACTGTTTTTT
CASRRGGSLLNEKLFF
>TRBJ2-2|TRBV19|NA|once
TGTGCCAGTACGGGGGTGACGGCCGGGGAGCTGTTTTTT
CASTGVTAGELFF
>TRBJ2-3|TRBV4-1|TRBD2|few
TGCGCCAGCAGCCACCCCCTAGCGGGGGACACAGATACGCAGTATTTT
CASSHPLAGDTDTQYF
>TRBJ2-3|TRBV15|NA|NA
TGTGCCACCAGCAGAGATCGATACTACAGCACAGATACGCAGTATTTT
CATSRDRYYSTDTQYF
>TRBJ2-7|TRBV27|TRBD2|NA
TGTGCCACCAGGCGGGGGGCCGAGCAGTACTTC
CATRRGAEQYF
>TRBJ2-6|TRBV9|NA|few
TGTGCCAGCAGCCTTGATGGGGCTTCGATGAAGGCCAACGTCCTGACTTTC
CASSLDGASMKANVLTF
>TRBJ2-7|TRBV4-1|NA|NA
TGCGCCAGCAGCCAATCACACAGGGTAGACTACGAGCAGTACTTC
CASSQSHRVDYEQYF
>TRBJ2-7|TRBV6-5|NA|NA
TGTGCCAGCAGCCCTTCTGGGGTCTCCTACGAGCAGTACTTC
CASSPSGVSYEQYF
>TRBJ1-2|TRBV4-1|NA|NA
TGCACCAGCAGCCAAGAGAAGGAGTTCCAGTCCAGTGGCTACACCTTC
CTSSQEKEFQSSGYTF
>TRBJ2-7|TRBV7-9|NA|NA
TGTGCCAGCAGGTTACCTGGCTACGACGAGCAGTACTTC
CASRLPGYDEQYF
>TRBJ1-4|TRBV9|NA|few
TGTGCCAGCAGCGTAGGAGATGAAAAACTGTTTTTT
CASSVGDEKLFF